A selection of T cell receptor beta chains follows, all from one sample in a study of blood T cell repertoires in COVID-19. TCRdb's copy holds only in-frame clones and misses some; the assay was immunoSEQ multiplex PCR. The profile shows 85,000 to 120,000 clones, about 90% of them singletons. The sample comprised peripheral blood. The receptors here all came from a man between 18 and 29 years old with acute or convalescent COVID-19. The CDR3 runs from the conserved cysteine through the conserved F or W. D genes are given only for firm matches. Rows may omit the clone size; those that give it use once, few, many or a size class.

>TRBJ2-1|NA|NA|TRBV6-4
CASSDDLAPDNEQFF
TGTGCCAGCAGTGACGACCTAGCGCCCGACAATGAGCAGTTCTTC
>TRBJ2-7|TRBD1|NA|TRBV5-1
CASTVSGTGTSYEQYF
TGCGCCAGCACCGTCTCCGGGACAGGGACGAGTTACGAGCAGTACTTC
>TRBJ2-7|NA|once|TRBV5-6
CASSLRSYEQYF
TGTGCCAGCAGCTTGCGTTCCTACGAGCAGTACTTC
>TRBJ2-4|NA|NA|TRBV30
CAWSVLLQGAKNIQYF
TGTGCCTGGAGTGTACTCCTACAGGGTGCCAAAAACATTCAGTACTTC
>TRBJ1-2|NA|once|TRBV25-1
CASSEEVGGWRYGYTF
TGTGCCAGCAGTGAGGAAGTAGGGGGTTGGCGGTATGGCTACACCTTC
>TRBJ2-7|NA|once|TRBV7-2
CASSYTDEQYF
TGTGCCAGCAGTTATACGGACGAGCAGTACTTC
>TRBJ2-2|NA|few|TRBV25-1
CASSELRGNTGELFF
TGTGCCAGCAGTGAATTGAGAGGGAATACCGGGGAGCTGTTTTTT
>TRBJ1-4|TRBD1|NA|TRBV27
CASSPGQGREKLFF
TGTGCCAGCAGTCCGGGACAGGGTCGAGAAAAACTGTTTTTT
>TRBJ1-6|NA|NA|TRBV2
CASRTRDNRFYNSPLHF
TGTGCCAGCAGAACCAGAGATAACAGATTCTATAATTCACCCCTCCACTTT
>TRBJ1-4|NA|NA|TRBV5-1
CASSLQGPNEKLFF
TGCGCCAGCAGCTTGCAGGGTCCAAATGAAAAACTGTTTTTT
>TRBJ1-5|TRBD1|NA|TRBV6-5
CASIGTGELNQPQHF
TGTGCCAGCATCGGGACAGGAGAACTCAATCAGCCCCAGCATTTT
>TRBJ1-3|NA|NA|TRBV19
CASTKRGIGSGNTIYF
TGTGCCAGTACCAAGAGGGGGATTGGGTCTGGAAACACCATATATTTT
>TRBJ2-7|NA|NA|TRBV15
CATSRQGSSYEQYF
TGTGCCACCAGCAGACAGGGTAGTTCCTACGAGCAGTACTTC
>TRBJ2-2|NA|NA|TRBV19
CASREEISLGYLTGELFF
TGTGCCTCTAGGGAGGAAATCTCACTTGGTTACCTCACCGGGGAGCTGTTTTTT
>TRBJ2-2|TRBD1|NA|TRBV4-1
CASRRTGVNTGELFF
TGCGCCAGCAGACGGACAGGGGTGAACACCGGGGAGCTGTTTTTT
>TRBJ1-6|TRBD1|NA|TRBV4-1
CASSQDRTGPFSPLHF
TGCGCCAGCAGCCAAGATCGGACAGGGCCCTTTTCACCCCTCCACTTT
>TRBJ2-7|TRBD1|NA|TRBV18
CASSPPGQGESGEQYF
TGTGCCAGCTCACCCCCTGGACAGGGGGAAAGTGGCGAGCAGTACTTC
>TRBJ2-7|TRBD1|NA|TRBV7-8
CASSSAGTGTYEQYF
TGTGCCAGCAGCTCAGCCGGGACAGGGACCTACGAGCAGTACTTC
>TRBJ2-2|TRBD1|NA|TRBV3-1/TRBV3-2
CASSLGGRYTGELFF
TGTGCCAGCAGCCTAGGGGGCCGGTACACCGGGGAGCTGTTTTTT
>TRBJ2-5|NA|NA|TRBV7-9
CASSSRLVQETQYF
TGTGCCAGCAGCTCCCGACTAGTACAAGAGACCCAGTACTTC
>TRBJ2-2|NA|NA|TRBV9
CASRGREYTGELFF
TGTGCCAGCCGGGGGCGGGAGTACACCGGGGAGCTGTTTTTT
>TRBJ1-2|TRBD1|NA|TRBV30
CAWRPQGDRGRWGYTF
TGTGCCTGGAGGCCTCAGGGGGACAGGGGGCGTTGGGGCTACACCTTC
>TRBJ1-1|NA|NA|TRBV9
CASSPTGTEAFF
TGTGCCAGCAGTCCAACAGGAACTGAAGCTTTCTTT
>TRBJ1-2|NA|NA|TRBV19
CASSIVQGFDNYGYTF
TGTGCCAGTAGTATAGTTCAGGGTTTCGATAACTATGGCTACACCTTC
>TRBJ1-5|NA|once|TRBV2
CASRRGGDQPQHF
TGTGCCAGCAGGAGGGGGGGGGATCAGCCCCAGCATTTT
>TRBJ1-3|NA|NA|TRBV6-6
CASSPPDSYGNTIYF
TGTGCCAGCAGTCCCCCCGACAGTTACGGAAACACCATATATTTT
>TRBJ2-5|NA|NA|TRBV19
CASSIEGGAGTQYF
TGTGCCAGTAGTATAGAAGGGGGGGCAGGGACCCAGTACTTC
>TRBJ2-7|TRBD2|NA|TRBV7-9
CASSLSGRGYEQYF
TGTGCCAGCAGCCTTAGCGGGAGGGGATACGAGCAGTACTTC
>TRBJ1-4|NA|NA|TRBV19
CASTLRGLNEKLFF
TGTGCCAGTACTCTCCGCGGTCTAAATGAAAAACTGTTTTTT
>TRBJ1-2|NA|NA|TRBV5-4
CASSLDQGIRGYTF
TGTGCCAGCAGCTTGGACCAGGGTATTCGTGGCTACACCTTC
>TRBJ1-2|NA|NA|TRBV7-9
CASSSAAYGYTF
TGTGCCAGCAGCTCCGCCGCGTATGGCTACACCTTC
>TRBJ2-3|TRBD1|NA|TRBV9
CASSPRTGGDTQYF
TGTGCCAGCAGCCCCCGGACAGGGGGCGATACGCAGTATTTT
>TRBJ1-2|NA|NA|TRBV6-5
CASSYSPPGFYGYTF
TGTGCCAGCAGTTACTCACCACCAGGATTCTATGGCTACACCTTC
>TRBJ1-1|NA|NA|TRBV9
CASSPRQAAGPEAFF
TGTGCCAGCAGCCCTCGACAGGCGGCTGGCCCTGAAGCTTTCTTT
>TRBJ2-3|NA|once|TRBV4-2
CASSQDLTGDTQYF
TGTGCCAGCAGCCAAGATCTCACGGGAGATACGCAGTATTTT
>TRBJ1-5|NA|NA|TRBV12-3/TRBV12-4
CASSFMYQPQHF
TGTGCCAGCAGTTTTATGTATCAGCCCCAGCATTTT
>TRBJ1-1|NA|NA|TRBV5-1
CASSLAGWGLEAFF
TGCGCCAGCAGCTTGGCGGGTTGGGGGCTTGAAGCTTTCTTT
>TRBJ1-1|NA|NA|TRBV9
CASSGTANTEAFF
TGTGCCAGCAGCGGGACAGCTAACACTGAAGCTTTCTTT
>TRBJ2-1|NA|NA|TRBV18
CASSPIIRTDNEQFF
TGTGCCAGCTCACCAATAATAAGGACAGACAATGAGCAGTTCTTC
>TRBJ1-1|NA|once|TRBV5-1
CASSLFKTSTEAFF
TGCGCCAGCAGCTTGTTTAAAACGAGTACTGAAGCTTTCTTT
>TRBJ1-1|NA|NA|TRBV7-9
CASSLSPPGGEAFF
TGTGCCAGCAGCTTATCCCCCCCAGGAGGTGAAGCTTTCTTT
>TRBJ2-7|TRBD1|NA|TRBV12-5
CAIFRLGQGFYEQYF
TGTGCTATATTCCGCTTGGGACAGGGGTTCTACGAGCAGTACTTC
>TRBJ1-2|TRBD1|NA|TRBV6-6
CASRTGGAGGYTF
TGTGCCAGCAGGACAGGGGGCGCAGGTGGCTACACCTTC
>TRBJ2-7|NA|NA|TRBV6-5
CASSGGGELYEQYF
TGTGCCAGCTCGGGGGGCGGGGAGCTCTACGAGCAGTACTTC
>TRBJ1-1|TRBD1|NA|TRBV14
CASSQKIPGTGGTEAFF
TGTGCCAGCAGCCAAAAGATACCCGGGACAGGGGGCACTGAAGCTTTCTTT
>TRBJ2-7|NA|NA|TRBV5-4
CASSLAGGSPYEQYF
TGTGCCAGCAGCTTGGCCGGGGGTTCCCCCTACGAGCAGTACTTC
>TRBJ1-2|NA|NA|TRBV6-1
CASREGSSSFYGYTF
TGTGCCAGCAGGGAAGGCTCCAGTTCTTTCTATGGCTACACCTTC
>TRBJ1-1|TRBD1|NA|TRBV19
CASSTRTGGGSWSPNTEAFF
TGTGCCAGTAGTACCCGGACAGGTGGGGGTTCGTGGTCTCCGAACACTGAAGCTTTCTTT
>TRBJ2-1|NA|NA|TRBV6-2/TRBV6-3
CASSYPGTYNEQFF
TGTGCCAGCAGTTACCCGGGGACTTACAATGAGCAGTTCTTC
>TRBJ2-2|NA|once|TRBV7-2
CASSARDFSNTGELFF
TGTGCCAGCAGCGCCCGGGACTTCTCCAACACCGGGGAGCTGTTTTTT
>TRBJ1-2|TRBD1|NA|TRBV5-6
CASSTQGAVANYGYTF
TGTGCCAGCAGTACACAGGGGGCCGTGGCTAACTATGGCTACACCTTC
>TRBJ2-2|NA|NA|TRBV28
CASTNRDLTGELFF
TGTGCCAGCACCAACCGGGATCTAACCGGGGAGCTGTTTTTT
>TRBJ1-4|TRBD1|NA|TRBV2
CASSDDRVGEKLFF
TGTGCCAGCAGCGATGACAGGGTTGGTGAAAAACTGTTTTTT
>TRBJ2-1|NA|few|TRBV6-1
CASSEQGTNEQFF
TGTGCCAGCAGTGAACAGGGTACGAATGAGCAGTTCTTC
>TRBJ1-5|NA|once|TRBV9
CASSPAGGGNQPQHF
TGTGCCAGCAGCCCCGCGGGGGGCGGCAATCAGCCCCAGCATTTT
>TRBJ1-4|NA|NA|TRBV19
CAIARGVNEKLFF
TGTGCCATCGCCCGAGGAGTTAATGAAAAACTGTTTTTT
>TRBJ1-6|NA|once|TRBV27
CASSLGQGRNSPLHF
TGTGCCAGCAGTTTAGGGCAGGGGAGAAATTCACCCCTCCACTTT
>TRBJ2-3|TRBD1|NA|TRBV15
CATSRVAKLGQGEKDTQYF
TGTGCCACCAGCAGAGTTGCCAAGCTTGGACAGGGGGAGAAAGATACGCAGTATTTT